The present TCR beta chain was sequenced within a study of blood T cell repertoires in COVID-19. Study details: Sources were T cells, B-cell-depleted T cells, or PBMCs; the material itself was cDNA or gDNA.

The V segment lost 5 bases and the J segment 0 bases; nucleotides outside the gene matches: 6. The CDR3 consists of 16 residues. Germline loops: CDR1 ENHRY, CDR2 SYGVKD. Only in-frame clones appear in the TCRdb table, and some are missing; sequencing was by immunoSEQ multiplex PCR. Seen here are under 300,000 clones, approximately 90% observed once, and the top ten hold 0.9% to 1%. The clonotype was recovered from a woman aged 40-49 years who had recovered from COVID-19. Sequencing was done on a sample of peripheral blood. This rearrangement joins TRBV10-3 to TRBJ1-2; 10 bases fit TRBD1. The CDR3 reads CAISPRQGATNYGYTF. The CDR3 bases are TGTGCCATCAGTCCCCGACAGGGGGCTACTAACTATGGCTACACCTTC.